This entry is about one T cell receptor (beta chain). This entry comes from a study of early stage breast cancer tumors. Data came from immunoSEQ multiplex PCR; TCRdb stores just in-frame clones and leaves some out. The sample contains about 30,000 clones, about 70% of which appear only once. V was trimmed by 6 bases and J by 6 bases, leaving 14 bases between them. The CDR3 has 14 amino acids. Germline V CDR1 and CDR2: MGHRA, YSYEKL. The TCR comes from a person aged 45 to 60 with breast cancer. Sequencing was carried out using blood. The chain links TRBV4-1 to TRBJ2-2; D gene uncertain. The CDR3 sequence is CASSPRSQSGELFF. The CDR3 nucleotides read TGCGCCAGCAGTCCGAGATCCCAATCCGGGGAGCTGTTTTTT.